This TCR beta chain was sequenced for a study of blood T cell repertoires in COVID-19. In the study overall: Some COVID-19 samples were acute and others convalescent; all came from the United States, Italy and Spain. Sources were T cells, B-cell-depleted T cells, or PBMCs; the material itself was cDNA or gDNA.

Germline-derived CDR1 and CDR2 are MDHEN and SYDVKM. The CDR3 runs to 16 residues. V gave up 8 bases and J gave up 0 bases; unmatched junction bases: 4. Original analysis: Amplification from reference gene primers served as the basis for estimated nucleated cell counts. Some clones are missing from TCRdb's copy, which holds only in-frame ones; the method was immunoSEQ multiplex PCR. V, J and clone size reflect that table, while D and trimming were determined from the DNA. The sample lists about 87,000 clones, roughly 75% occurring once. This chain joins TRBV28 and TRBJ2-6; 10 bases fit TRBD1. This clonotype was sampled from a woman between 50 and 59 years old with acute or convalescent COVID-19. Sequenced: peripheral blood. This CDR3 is CASGGTGASGANVLTF. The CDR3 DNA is TGTGCCAGCGGTGGGACAGGGGCCTCTGGGGCCAACGTCCTGACTTTC.